This record concerns one T cell receptor (beta chain) sequence. The source of the sample is a study of OX40 agonist ivuxolimab in advanced cancers. Losses at the gene ends were 5 bases for V and 3 bases for J; bases not matched to a gene: 10. This CDR3 has 15 amino acids. Germline V gene data show CDR1 as SGHTA and CDR2 as FQGNSA. Here immunoSEQ multiplex PCR was the method, and the copy in TCRdb shows in-frame clones only, minus some. The sample shows 80,000 or so clones, roughly 86% of them seen only once. Material: CD4+ or CD8+ T cells sorted from blood, obtained in a trial of the OX40 agonist ivuxolimab. This receptor was obtained from an adult with an advanced solid tumor such as melanoma, head and neck, liver or kidney cancer. The rearrangement uses TRBV7-2 and TRBJ2-7, with TRBD1 matching 7 bases. The CDR3 loop is CASSLTGTVNYEQYF. The CDR3 coding sequence is TGTGCCAGCAGCCTGACCGGGACAGTAAACTACGAGCAGTACTTC.